The present TCR beta chain was sequenced within a study of blood T cell repertoires in COVID-19. In the study overall: Some COVID-19 samples were acute and others convalescent; all came from the United States, Italy and Spain. The cDNA or gDNA used as material had been derived from T cells, B-cell-depleted T cells, or PBMCs.

TCRdb keeps only in-frame clones here, not all; method: immunoSEQ multiplex PCR. Among under 300,000 clones listed, 90% were seen once. J gave up 3 bases and V 4 bases, and 6 bases lay outside the gene matches. Per germline, CDR1 SQVTM and CDR2 ANQGSEA. The length of the CDR3 is 15 residues. The chain links TRBV29-1 to TRBJ2-7, with TRBD2 identical over 13 bases. The sample comprised peripheral blood. The sequence came from an older woman with COVID-19, enrolled during active disease. The CDR3: CSVVSGTSGDYEQYF. The CDR3 nucleotides are TGCAGCGTTGTTAGCGGGACTAGCGGGGACTACGAGCAGTACTTC.